This T cell receptor (beta chain) was sequenced for a study of vaccination effects on CD4 cells after COVID-19. Whole-study context: Post-vaccine sample collection fell at a median of 72 days after the second dose. Study-wide findings and caveats: The study got few convalescent patients and did not collect any early post-infection timepoints.

A remark on this clone: Its antigen is currently unknown.

Repertoires were generated with immunoSEQ multiplex PCR, while TCRdb's copy carries only in-frame clones and drops some. Of fewer than 75,000 clones in the sample, 65% to 80% were seen once. A roughly 11-day culture period preceded the isolation of CD4+ T cells. The vaccine given was either BNT162b2 or mRNA-1273, in two doses. Testing of the vaccine recipients showed negative nucleocapsid antibodies and no prior SARS-CoV-2 infection. Days 3 and 7 were when half the medium was replaced with IL-2 medium. Germline loops: CDR1 SGHNT, CDR2 YYREEE (reference sequence). The CDR3 runs to 14 residues. Trimming left V 4 bases short and J 1 base short, with 11 bases between.

The starting material was CD4+ T cells from PBMCs cultured without peptide, obtained after COVID-19 vaccination. The sequence was collected from a human donor who received a COVID-19 vaccine. The rearrangement joins TRBV5-4 to TRBJ1-1; the D gene is possibly TRBD1 (5 bases). The CDR3 DNA follows: TGTGCCAGCAGCATACAGGCCGCGAACACTGAAGCTTTCTTT. It specifies CASSIQAANTEAFF.